This T cell receptor (beta chain) was obtained from a study of cytomegalovirus exposure and HLA in healthy donors. Findings and caveats of the study: A later analysis reportedly identified an Asian-associated ancestry cluster as carrying fewer N-insertions than the approximately 670-donor mean.

The primer mix had 60 Vbeta and 13 Jbeta primers. Methods used by the authors: Around 11 million of about 88 million unique TCR beta chains were shared, per a later count. Libraries were prepared by immunoSEQ multiplex PCR; TCRdb keeps only in-frame clonotypes and omits some of them. The DNA was the basis for D and trimming; V, J and clone size are from that table. The data contain 75,000 to 80,000 clones, 60% to 85% of them singletons. With respect to this clone: Its specificity is not known. The germline gene is not matched at one end of the junction; a read error may be the cause.

This CDR3 region has 13 residues. Germline V gene sequence: CDR1 SEHNR, CDR2 FQNEAQ (reference sequence). The sequencing sample was made of PBMCs. The J gene is TRBJ2-3, the V gene TRBV7-9; D not certain. The source is a man aged 35 to 55 in good health and CMV-seronegative. The CDR3 protein is CSSSLRSTDTQYF. The CDR3 DNA follows: TGTTCCAGCAGCTTGCGTAGCACAGATACGCAGTATTTT.